A single sample gave rise to the 9 T cell receptor beta chains below, sequenced in a study of T cell responses to AZD1222 COVID-19 vaccine. Some clones are missing from TCRdb's copy, which holds only in-frame ones; the method was immunoSEQ multiplex PCR. The profile shows 200,000 or so clones, around 93% of them singletons. Sequenced material: peripheral blood, taken on day 0 of AZD1222 vaccination. The receptors come from an adult in good health.

The chain recombines TRBV5-1 with TRBJ2-7; 8 bases match TRBD1. From germline, CDR1 is SGHRS and CDR2 YFSETQ. With V trimmed by 3 bases and J by 0 bases, 8 bases remained unmatched. The CDR3 covers 16 residues. The CDR3 is CASSSSSGGSSYEQYF. The CDR3 region has the DNA TGCGCCAGCAGCTCCTCCTCAGGGGGCAGCTCCTACGAGCAGTACTTC.

V and J are TRBV10-3 and TRBJ1-1; no definite D call. Germline V CDR1 and CDR2: ENHRY, SYGVKD. Trimming left V 4 bases short and J 11 bases short, with 11 bases between. The CDR3 totals 11 residues. Here the CDR3 DNA reads TGTGCCATCAGTGGTGGGCCGCGGGCTTTCTTT. Residues: CAISGGPRAFF.

The J gene is TRBJ2-7, the V gene TRBV19; no clear D. Trimming cost V 1 base and J 4 bases, with 14 bases left between them. The CDR3 is 15 residues long. Germline values: CDR1 LNHDA, CDR2 SQIVND (reference sequence). The CDR3 sequence: CASSIVSLGVYEQYF. CDR3 coding DNA: TGTGCCAGTAGTATAGTGTCCCTAGGCGTGTACGAGCAGTACTTC. The full variable domain, in which reference TRBV19 and TRBJ2-7 provide the parts outside the CDR3, is DGGITQSPKYLFRKEGQNVTLSCEQNLNHDAMYWYRQDPGQGLRLIYYSQIVNDFQKGDIAEGYSVSREKKESFPLTVTSAQKNPTAFYLCASSIVSLGVYEQYFGPGTRLTVT.

The chain has TRBV9 and TRBJ1-1; D is perhaps TRBD1 (5 bases). V was trimmed by 4 bases and J by 5 bases, leaving 15 bases between them. The CDR3 has 14 residues. CDR1 is SGDLS, CDR2 YYNGEE, per germline. The CDR3 sequence is CASSPTGTGTEAFF. CDR3 bases: TGTGCCAGCAGCCCCACGGGGACGGGGACTGAAGCTTTCTTT.

V and J are TRBV15 and TRBJ1-1; D possibly corresponds to TRBD1 (5 bases). This CDR3 is built from 13 residues. Germline loops: CDR1 LNHNV, CDR2 YYDKDF (reference sequence). V was cut by 0 bases and J by 6 bases, with 8 bases left in between. This CDR3 is CATSRDRGAEAFF. The CDR3 region has the DNA TGTGCCACCAGCAGAGATCGGGGGGCTGAAGCTTTCTTT. Combining the CDR3 with reference TRBV15 and TRBJ1-1 gives the whole variable domain DAMVIQNPRYQVTQFGKPVTLSCSQTLNHNVMYWYQQKSSQAPKLLFHYYDKDFNNEADTPDNFQSRRPNTSFCFLDIRSPGLGDTAMYLCATSRDRGAEAFFGQGTRLTVV.

J is TRBJ1-2 and V is TRBV28; the D is unclear. From germline, CDR1 is MDHEN and CDR2 SYDVKM. The CDR3 has 13 amino acids. V shed 7 bases and J shed 2 bases, with 11 bases lying between them. This CDR3 reads CASNRAGNYGYTF. The CDR3 bases are TGTGCCAGCAACCGGGCGGGGAACTATGGCTACACCTTC.

The genes are TRBV19 and TRBJ1-1, with D maybe TRBD1 (5 bases). The V gene's germline CDR1 is LNHDA and CDR2 SQIVND (reference sequence). Deletions cut 4 bases from V and 4 bases from J, with 13 bases between. The CDR3 covers 14 residues. The CDR3 DNA follows: TGTGCCAGTAGTAGGGGCGAGAGGGGCACTGAAGCTTTCTTT. Amino acids: CASSRGERGTEAFF.

The chain joins TRBV10-3 to TRBJ2-7; TRBD2 agrees at 10 bases. Germline V CDR1 and CDR2: ENHRY, SYGVKD. Germline trimming cut 2 bases from V and 3 bases from J; bases unmatched to any gene: 10. The CDR3 contains 17 residues. CDR3 nucleotides: TGTGCCATCAGTGAGCGGCCTAGCGGGAGATTGATCTACGAGCAGTACTTC. Residues: CAISERPSGRLIYEQYF.

The sample holds one count of this clone. This sequence joins TRBV28 and TRBJ2-1, with TRBD2 matching over 7 bases. The CDR3 spans 16 residues. Germline lookup yields CDR1 MDHEN and CDR2 SYDVKM. Germline trimming cut 3 bases from V and 0 bases from J; bases unmatched to any gene: 5. The DNA for the CDR3 is TGTGCCAGCAGTTTGTCGGCGGGAGCCTCCTACAATGAGCAGTTCTTC. This sequence encodes CASSLSAGASYNEQFF.